These T cell receptor beta chains were read from a single sample in a study of shared clonotypes between healthy human individuals. Data came from immunoSEQ multiplex PCR; TCRdb stores just in-frame clones and leaves some out. Among roughly 2,500,000 clones listed, 90% to 95% were seen once. Sequencing input: naive CD4+ T cells from PBMCs. These TCRs come from a man between 18 and 29 years old in good health. Some clones in this sample may be carry-over from other donors' samples. Each CDR3 is given with its conserved first and last residue. The D gene is left open where the match is weak. Not every row has a clone size; where given, it reads once, few, many or a size class.

j_call v_call clone_size d_call cdr3_aa cdr3_nt
TRBJ1-1 TRBV29-1 . . CSGIRSLGEAFF TGCAGCGGCATCCGATCGCTGGGGGAAGCTTTCTTT
TRBJ2-3 TRBV7-3 . . CASSLGARTDTQYF TGTGCCAGCAGTTTGGGGGCGCGGACAGATACGCAGTATTTT
TRBJ2-5 TRBV28 . . CASSKTSTRGETQYF TGTGCCAGCAGTAAAACAAGTACCCGGGGGGAGACCCAGTACTTC
TRBJ2-1 TRBV11-2 once TRBD2 CASSLTSGTWNEQFF TGTGCCAGCAGCCTAACTAGCGGGACGTGGAATGAGCAGTTCTTC
TRBJ1-2 TRBV30 . TRBD1 CAWSALTGVGYTF TGTGCCTGGAGTGCCCTAACAGGGGTCGGCTACACCTTC
TRBJ1-4 TRBV5-5 . . CASSLTGTNEKLFF TGTGCCAGCAGCCTGACGGGTACTAATGAAAAACTGTTTTTT
TRBJ2-1 TRBV6-5 . . CASKGEAYNEQFF TGTGCCAGCAAGGGCGAGGCCTACAATGAGCAGTTCTTC
TRBJ2-7 TRBV5-4 . . CASSQGIGYEQYF TGTGCCAGCAGTCAGGGGATTGGGTACGAGCAGTACTTC
TRBJ2-3 TRBV5-4 . TRBD1 CASSLKGARRADTQYF TGTGCCAGCAGCTTGAAGGGGGCGCGTCGCGCAGATACGCAGTATTTT
TRBJ2-1 TRBV30 . . CAWTDGGGPYNEQFF TGTGCCTGGACCGACGGGGGTGGCCCCTACAATGAGCAGTTCTTC
TRBJ2-7 TRBV5-4 . . CASGRDPYEQYF TGTGCCAGCGGAAGGGATCCCTACGAGCAGTACTTC
TRBJ2-1 TRBV5-4 once TRBD2 CAITTSGRAPNEQFF TGTGCCATAACTACTAGCGGGAGGGCCCCAAATGAGCAGTTCTTC
TRBJ2-7 TRBV5-1 . TRBD2 CASSLGPERESYEQYF TGCGCCAGCAGCTTGGGCCCGGAGCGGGAGTCCTACGAGCAGTACTTC
TRBJ2-5 TRBV10-3 . TRBD2 CAISESLAGAQETQYF TGTGCCATCAGTGAGAGTCTAGCGGGAGCCCAAGAGACCCAGTACTTC
TRBJ2-7 TRBV18 . TRBD1 CASSPGQGYYEQYF TGTGCCAGCTCACCCGGACAGGGCTACTACGAGCAGTACTTC
TRBJ1-6 TRBV4-3 . . CASSQDLIQDAPRSPLHF TGCGCCAGCAGCCAAGATCTCATACAGGACGCACCTCGTTCACCCCTCCACTTT
TRBJ2-1 TRBV18 . TRBD2 CASSQPVGGTTNEQFF TGTGCCAGCTCACAACCTGTGGGAGGGACTACCAATGAGCAGTTCTTC
TRBJ2-6 TRBV18 once . CASSPVSSGANVLTF TGTGCCAGCTCTCCCGTCAGCTCTGGGGCCAACGTCCTGACTTTC
TRBJ1-2 TRBV30 . . CAWSGGFNYGYTF TGTGCCTGGAGTGGGGGGTTTAACTATGGCTACACCTTC
TRBJ2-7 TRBV18 . . CASSPPGQSYEQYF TGTGCCAGCTCACCACCGGGACAATCGTACGAGCAGTACTTC
TRBJ2-7 TRBV9 . TRBD2 CASSSTGTSASYEQYF TGTGCCAGCAGCTCCACCGGGACTAGCGCCTCCTACGAGCAGTACTTC
TRBJ1-1 TRBV6-5 . TRBD1 CASSYSGQGGIEAFF TGTGCCAGCAGTTACTCAGGACAGGGTGGAATTGAAGCTTTCTTT
TRBJ2-3 TRBV30 . TRBD1 CARRAGGAGTQYF TGTGCCCGCCGGGCAGGGGGTGCCGGTACGCAGTATTTT
TRBJ2-1 TRBV5-1 . . CASTGGASNSYNEQFF TGCGCCAGCACTGGAGGGGCTAGCAACTCCTACAATGAGCAGTTCTTC